The 12 T cell receptor beta chains presented below share a single source sample, sequenced in a study of blood T cell repertoires in COVID-19. Libraries were prepared by immunoSEQ multiplex PCR; TCRdb keeps only in-frame clonotypes and omits some of them. This table has 250,000 to 400,000 clones, 85% to 90% appearing once. Source material: peripheral blood. These TCRs come from a woman aged 25 to 39 with COVID-19, enrolled during active disease.

The chain carries TRBV7-9 and TRBJ2-2; 10 bases map to TRBD2. The V segment lost 4 bases and the J segment 7 bases; nucleotides outside the gene matches: 9. Germline assignment: CDR1 SEHNR and CDR2 FQNEAQ (reference sequence). The CDR3 runs 16 residues. The CDR3 protein is CASSSTSGKGHGELFF. CDR3 nucleotide sequence: TGTGCCAGCAGCTCCACTAGCGGGAAGGGTCACGGGGAGCTGTTTTTT.

Notes on this clone: This specimen includes other DNA sequences encoding the same CDR3. V usage is TRBV6-6 and J usage is TRBJ2-3; 7 nucleotides match TRBD1. This CDR3 contains 14 residues. Germline CDR1 MNHNY, CDR2 SVGAGI (reference sequence). J gave up 3 bases and V 6 bases, and 6 bases lay outside the gene matches. This chain's CDR3 is CASRTDRDTDTQYF. Here the CDR3 DNA reads TGTGCCAGCAGGACCGACAGGGATACAGATACGCAGTATTTT.

Points on this clone: One end of the junction does not line up with germline, which may come from a read error. This chain links TRBV20-1 with TRBJ1-2; D is unresolved. The V gene's germline CDR1 is DFQATT and CDR2 SNEGSKA (reference sequence). The CDR3 is 9 residues long. Here the CDR3 DNA reads TGCAGTGCTAGCGGGTTTCTAGCCTTC. Translating it yields CSASGFLAF.

The chain recombines TRBV5-6 with TRBJ1-2, with D tentatively TRBD1 (5 bases). Deletions cut 1 base from V and 3 bases from J, with 13 bases between. CDR3 size: 15 residues. Germline CDR1 SGHDT, CDR2 YYEEEE. This CDR3 reads CASSLLQGGYYGYTF. DNA of the CDR3: TGTGCCAGCAGCTTGTTGCAGGGAGGATACTATGGCTACACCTTC. Filled out from reference TRBV5-6 and TRBJ1-2, the complete variable domain reads DAGVTQSPTHLIKTRGQQVTLRCSPKSGHDTVSWYQQALGQGPQFIFQYYEEEERQRGNFPDRFSGHQFPNYSSELNVNALLLGDSALYLCASSLLQGGYYGYTFGSGTRLTVV.

V and J are TRBV5-1 and TRBJ2-5, with D maybe TRBD2 (6 bases). The germline V gene has CDR1 SGHRS and CDR2 YFSETQ. This CDR3 contains 15 residues. Trimming stripped 4 bases from V and 5 bases from J, with 18 bases between. The CDR3 spells CASSVDIGGVETQYF. CDR3 nucleotides: TGCGCCAGCAGCGTGGACATTGGCGGGGTGGAGACCCAGTACTTC.

This clone is a singleton in its sample. The genes are TRBV30 and TRBJ2-2; TRBD2 aligns across 14 bases. The CDR3 runs to 17 residues. V trimming: 5 bases; J trimming: 5 bases; junction bases outside the gene matches: 10. The germline V gene encodes CDR1 GTSNPN and CDR2 SVGIG (reference sequence). The CDR3 region has the DNA TGTGCCTGGGGGGGGACTAGCGGGAGCCCGGGGACCGGGGAGCTGTTTTTT. Residues: CAWGGTSGSPGTGELFF.

The J gene is TRBJ2-1, the V gene TRBV19, with 8 bases identical to TRBD2. This CDR3 spans 17 amino acids. CDR1 LNHDA and CDR2 SQIVND come from the germline V gene (reference sequence). J was trimmed by 3 bases and V by 0 bases; bases with no gene match: 7. As DNA, the CDR3 is TGTGCCAGTAGTATAGATCTGACGGGAGGGTACTACAATGAGCAGTTCTTC. Translated: CASSIDLTGGYYNEQFF.

V usage is TRBV29-1 and J usage is TRBJ2-5, with 8 nucleotides matching TRBD1. The CDR3 covers 14 residues. The germline gives CDR1 SQVTM, CDR2 ANQGSEA. Trimming cost V 0 bases and J 5 bases; bases outside gene matches: 5. DNA of the CDR3: TGCAGCGTTGAAGATCCCAGGGGGCTCGAGACCCAGTACTTC. As protein: CSVEDPRGLETQYF.

V is TRBV21-1 and J is TRBJ1-6; the D segment call TRBD1 is taken from the table without a DNA check. TRBV21-1 is a documented pseudogene. CDR3 length: 16 amino acids. CDR3 amino acids: CASSTGQGLDNSPLHF. In DNA form, the CDR3 reads TGTGCCAGCAGCACGGGACAGGGCTTAGATAATTCACCCCTCCACTTT.

This chain joins TRBV2 and TRBJ2-7, with a weak D call TRBD2 (6 bases). Germline loops: CDR1 SNHLY, CDR2 FYNNEI. The CDR3 totals 13 residues. Trimming pared 7 bases from V and 4 bases from J, leaving 14 bases between. The DNA for the CDR3 is TGTGCCAGCAAAGGGACTCCTAATTACGAGCAGTACTTC. Translation gives CASKGTPNYEQYF.

The rearrangement links TRBV28 to TRBJ2-7; the D is unclear. The CDR3 has 12 residues. V was shortened by 6 bases and J by 6 bases, with 12 bases between the two germline ends. Germline CDR1 MDHEN, CDR2 SYDVKM. CDR3 protein: CASSPRSREQYF. The CDR3 nucleotides read TGTGCCAGCAGCCCGCGGAGTCGCGAGCAGTACTTC.

The chain has TRBV15 and TRBJ2-3, with D maybe TRBD2 (6 bases). Trimming removed 3 bases from V and 0 bases from J, with 13 bases in between. Germline V gene sequence: CDR1 LNHNV, CDR2 YYDKDF (reference sequence). This CDR3 is 16 amino acids long. The CDR3 bases are TGTGCCACCAGCAGGGGCGTAGCGGCTAGCACAGATACGCAGTATTTT. It codes for CATSRGVAASTDTQYF.